This T cell receptor beta chain was retrieved from a study of spatial heterogeneity in lung cancer. Looking at the study overall: More than nine raw reads, on average, carried each unique TCR and UMI combination.

As regards this clonotype: Its antigen remains unknown.

Findings and limits, study-wide: There were more appearances of ubiquitous expanded tumor TCRs in blood at resection than at follow-up.

Time point of the sample: sample taken at primary tumor resection. Samples were donated by 72 untreated early-stage non-small cell lung cancer patients. TCRs were sequenced from unsorted whole RNA of tumor, nontumor lung or PBMC. TCRdb re-analysed the 5' RACE reads in MiXCR, keeping a single row per CDR3 protein. The top ten clones hold around 30% of a sample with around 37,000 distinct CDR3 sequences, more than 7% of them seen once. Germline trimming cut 7 bases from V and 4 bases from J; bases unmatched to any gene: 12. Germline CDR1 MNHNS, CDR2 SASEGT. CDR3 length: 15 amino acids. The sequenced sample was PBMCs, obtained at surgery. This rearrangement joins TRBV6-1 to TRBJ1-1, with 7 bases aligning to TRBD1. This receptor was obtained from a female donor with early-stage non-small cell lung cancer. The CDR3 DNA is TGTGCCAGCAATTTGGGGGGACAGTGGACCACTGAAGCTTTCTTT. This encodes CASNLGGQWTTEAFF.